This TCR beta chain derives from a study of beta chain features in type 1 diabetes. Study in general: Over all samples combined, fewer than 130,000,000 sorted cells were examined. Study findings and constraints: Any HLA-type effect on TCRB rearrangement remained unresolved here. Moderate yet significant TCRB CDR3 shortening was seen in Type 1 diabetes patients in all four CD4+ subsets. VDJ junctions from type 1 diabetes patients carried fewer insertions and larger deletions. Patients' naive, central memory and Treg TCRB repertoires seemed closer to one another than those of healthy donors.

Between the trimmed V and J ends, which lost 3 bases and 8 bases, there was a span of 20 bases. The germline V gene encodes CDR1 GTSNPN and CDR2 SVGIG (reference sequence). The CDR3 extends over 15 amino acids. The isolated RNA, all of it, was reverse transcribed, so expressed TCRB transcripts were what got sequenced. Assay: immunoSEQ multiplex PCR; the TCRdb copy retains only in-frame clones and omits some. The sample includes a few hundred thousand clones, about 23% of them seen just once. This clone has only a few counts. Its antigen remains unidentified. The chain has TRBV30 and TRBJ2-1, with D possibly TRBD2 on 6 matching bases. The receptor was isolated from a woman in her twenties or thirties with type 1 diabetes. The material sequenced was naive CD4+ T cells from blood. CDR3 in amino acids: CAWSLDLPGVHEQFF. The CDR3 bases are TGTGCCTGGAGCCTGGACCTCCCGGGGGTACATGAGCAGTTCTTC.